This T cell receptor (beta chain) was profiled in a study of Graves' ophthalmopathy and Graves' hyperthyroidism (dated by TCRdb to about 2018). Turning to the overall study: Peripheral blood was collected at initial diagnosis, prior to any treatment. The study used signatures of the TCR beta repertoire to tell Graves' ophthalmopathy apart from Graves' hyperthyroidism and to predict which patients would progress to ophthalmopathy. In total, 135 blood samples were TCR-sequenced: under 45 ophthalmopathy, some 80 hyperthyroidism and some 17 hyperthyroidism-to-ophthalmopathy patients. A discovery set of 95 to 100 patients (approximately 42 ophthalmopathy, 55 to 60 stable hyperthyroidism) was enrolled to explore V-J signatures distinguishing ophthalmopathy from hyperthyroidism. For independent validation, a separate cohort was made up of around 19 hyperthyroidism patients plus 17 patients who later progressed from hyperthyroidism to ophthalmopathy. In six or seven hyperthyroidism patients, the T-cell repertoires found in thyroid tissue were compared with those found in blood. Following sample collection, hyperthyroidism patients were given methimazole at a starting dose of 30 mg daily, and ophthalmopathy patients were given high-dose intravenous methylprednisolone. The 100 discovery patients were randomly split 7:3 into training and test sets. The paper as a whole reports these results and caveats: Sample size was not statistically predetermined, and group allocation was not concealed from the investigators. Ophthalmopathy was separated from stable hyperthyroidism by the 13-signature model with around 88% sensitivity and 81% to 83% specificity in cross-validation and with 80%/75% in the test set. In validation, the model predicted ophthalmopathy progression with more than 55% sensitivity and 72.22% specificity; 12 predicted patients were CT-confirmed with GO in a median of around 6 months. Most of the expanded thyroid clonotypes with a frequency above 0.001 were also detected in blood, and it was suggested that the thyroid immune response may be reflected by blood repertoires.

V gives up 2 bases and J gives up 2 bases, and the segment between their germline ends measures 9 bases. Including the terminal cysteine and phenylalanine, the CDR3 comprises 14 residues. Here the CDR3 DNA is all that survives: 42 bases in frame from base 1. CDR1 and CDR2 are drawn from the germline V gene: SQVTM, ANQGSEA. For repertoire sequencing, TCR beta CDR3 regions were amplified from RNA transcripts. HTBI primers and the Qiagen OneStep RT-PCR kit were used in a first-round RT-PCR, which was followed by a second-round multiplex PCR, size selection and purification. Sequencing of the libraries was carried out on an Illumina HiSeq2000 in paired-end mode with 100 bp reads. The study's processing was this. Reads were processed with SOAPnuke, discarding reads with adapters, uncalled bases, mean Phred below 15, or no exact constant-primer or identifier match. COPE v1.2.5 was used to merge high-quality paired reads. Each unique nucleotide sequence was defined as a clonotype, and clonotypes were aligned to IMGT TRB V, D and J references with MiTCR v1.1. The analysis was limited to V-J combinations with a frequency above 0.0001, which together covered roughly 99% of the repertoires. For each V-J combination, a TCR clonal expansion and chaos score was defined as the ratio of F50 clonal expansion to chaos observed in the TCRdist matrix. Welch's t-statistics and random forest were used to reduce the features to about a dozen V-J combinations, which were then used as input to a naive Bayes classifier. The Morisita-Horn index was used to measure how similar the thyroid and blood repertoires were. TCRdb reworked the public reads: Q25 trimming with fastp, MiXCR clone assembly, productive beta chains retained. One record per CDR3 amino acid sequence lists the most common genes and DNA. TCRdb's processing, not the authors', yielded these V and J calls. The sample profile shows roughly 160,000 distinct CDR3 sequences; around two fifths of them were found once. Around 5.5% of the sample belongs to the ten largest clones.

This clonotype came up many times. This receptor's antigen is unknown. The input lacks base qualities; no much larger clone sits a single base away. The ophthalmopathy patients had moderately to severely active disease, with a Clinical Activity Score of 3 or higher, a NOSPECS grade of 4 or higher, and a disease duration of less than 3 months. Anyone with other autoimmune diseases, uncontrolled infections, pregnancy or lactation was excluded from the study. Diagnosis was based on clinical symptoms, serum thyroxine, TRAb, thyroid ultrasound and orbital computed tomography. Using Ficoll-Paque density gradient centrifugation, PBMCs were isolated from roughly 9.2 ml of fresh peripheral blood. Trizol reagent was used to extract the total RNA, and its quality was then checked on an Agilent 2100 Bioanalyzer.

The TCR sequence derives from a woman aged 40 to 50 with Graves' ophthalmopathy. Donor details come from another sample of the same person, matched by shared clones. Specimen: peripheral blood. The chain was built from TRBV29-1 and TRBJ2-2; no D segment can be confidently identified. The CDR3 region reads CSVEMPENTGELFF. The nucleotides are TGCAGCGTTGAAATGCCGGAAAACACCGGGGAGCTGTTTTTT.